This TCR beta chain comes out of a study of radiation and T cells in renal cell carcinoma. Study overall: Nephrectomy followed 15 Gy stereotactic body radiation by 4 weeks. Study outcomes and limitations: Pretreatment tumor biopsies were lacking, so baseline clonotypes are unknown. Top tumor clonotypes rose in blood 2 weeks post-radiation, then contracted.

Using immunoSEQ multiplex PCR, the repertoire was profiled, and TCRdb retains in-frame clones only, with some absent. The sample holds about 140,000 clones, roughly 85% seen once. This clone was found once. The antigen is not known. The germline V gene has CDR1 MNHNS and CDR2 SASEGT. This CDR3 contains 14 residues. V was clipped by 4 bases and J by 2 bases; unmatched bases: 1. The time point is: baseline pretreatment blood. Treatment meaning: 15 Gy SBRT to primary tumor, nephrectomy 4 weeks later. This renal cell carcinoma was of the clear cell type. Specimen: blood, collected from a patient whose treatment included radiotherapy and nephrectomy. The chain employs TRBV6-1 and TRBJ1-2; 10 nucleotides agree with TRBD1. The TCR originated in a woman in her fifties or sixties with renal cell carcinoma. The chain's CDR3 is CASSGTGGNYGYTF. The CDR3 nucleotides read TGTGCCAGCAGTGGGACAGGGGGAAACTATGGCTACACCTTC.